This T cell receptor beta chain was recorded in a study of shared clonotypes between healthy human individuals. Overall study context: Each donor had three CD4 naive, three CD4 memory, two CD8 naive and one CD8 memory plate. Study-wide points: Although depth was large, rarefaction showed that sequencing of the sorted subsets was incomplete. Richness estimates generally favored naive over memory subsets. Sequencing depth was expected to influence donor clonotype sharing.

Naive CD8 cells were CD45RO-negative, positively selected for CCR7, excluding terminally differentiated effector memory CD45RA+ cells. Per germline, CDR1 PRHDT and CDR2 FYEKMQ (reference sequence). This CDR3 spans 15 amino acids. V gave up 5 bases and J gave up 2 bases; unmatched junction bases: 8. About this clone itself: Antigen specificity is unknown.

Here immunoSEQ multiplex PCR was the method, and the copy in TCRdb shows in-frame clones only, minus some. This table has about 650,000 clones, around 95% appearing once. This sequence originates from a woman in her thirties in good health. Material for sequencing was naive CD8+ T cells sorted from blood. The chain is built from TRBV13 and TRBJ1-1, with 7 bases matching TRBD1. Here the CDR3 reads CASSPTRQGNTEAFF. Here the CDR3 DNA reads TGTGCCAGCAGCCCCACCCGACAGGGAAACACTGAAGCTTTCTTT. Filled out from reference TRBV13 and TRBJ1-1, the complete variable domain reads AAGVIQSPRHLIKEKRETATLKCYPIPRHDTVYWYQQGPGQDPQFLISFYEKMQSDKGSIPDRFSAQQFSDYHSELNMSSLELGDSALYFCASSPTRQGNTEAFFGQGTRLTVV.